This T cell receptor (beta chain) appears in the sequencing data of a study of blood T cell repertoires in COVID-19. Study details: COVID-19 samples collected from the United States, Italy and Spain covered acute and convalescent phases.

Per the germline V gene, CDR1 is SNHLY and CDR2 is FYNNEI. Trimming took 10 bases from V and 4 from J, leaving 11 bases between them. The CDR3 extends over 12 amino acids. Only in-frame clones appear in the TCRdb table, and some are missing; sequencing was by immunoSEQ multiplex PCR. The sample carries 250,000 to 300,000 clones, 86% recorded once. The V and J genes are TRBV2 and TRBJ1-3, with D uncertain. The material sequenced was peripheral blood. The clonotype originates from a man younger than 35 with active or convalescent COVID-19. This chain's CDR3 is CATPGRGNTIYF. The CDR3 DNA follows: TGTGCCACCCCCGGTAGAGGAAACACCATATATTTT.